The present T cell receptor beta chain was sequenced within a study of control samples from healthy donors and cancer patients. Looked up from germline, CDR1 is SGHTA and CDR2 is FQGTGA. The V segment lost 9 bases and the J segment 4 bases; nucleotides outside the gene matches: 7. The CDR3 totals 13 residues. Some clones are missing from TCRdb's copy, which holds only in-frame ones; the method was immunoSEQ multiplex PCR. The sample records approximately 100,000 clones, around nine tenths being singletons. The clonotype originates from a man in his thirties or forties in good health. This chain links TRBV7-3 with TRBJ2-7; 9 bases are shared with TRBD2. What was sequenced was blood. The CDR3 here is CARGSGGQYEQYF. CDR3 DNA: TGTGCCAGGGGAAGCGGGGGGCAGTACGAGCAGTACTTC. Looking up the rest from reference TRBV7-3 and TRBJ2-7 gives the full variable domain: GAGVSQTPSNKVTEKGKYVELRCDPISGHTALYWYRQSLGQGPEFLIYFQGTGAADDSGLPNDRFFAVRPEGSVSTLKIQRTERGDSAVYLCARGSGGQYEQYFGPGTRLTVT.